Following are 7 T cell receptor beta chains from one sample sequenced in a study of CD8 T cells in Susac syndrome (dated by TCRdb to the late 2010s). Library construction relied on the immunoSEQ multiplex PCR assay. RNA was extracted using the RNeasy kit, and about 0.5 to 1 ug of the RNA was reverse transcribed with random hexamers. The raw public reads went through TCRdb reprocessing: fastp at Q25, MiXCR clone calling, in-frame beta chains kept. Rows matching on CDR3 protein sequence are summarized as one entry with the most common DNA and genes. Counted in this sample were some 250,000 distinct CDR3 sequences; 95% to 97% of them appeared once. Of the sample, about 0.094% falls within the top ten clones. The specimen sequenced was CD4+ T cells from PBMCs. The source of these receptors is a human donor with Susac syndrome.

J is TRBJ2-2 and V is TRBV24-1; TRBD1 might be the D (6 bases). Germline V gene sequence: CDR1 KGHDR, CDR2 SFDVKD. V was shortened by 0 bases and J by 2 bases, with 12 bases between the two germline ends. The CDR3 has 17 residues. The CDR3 DNA follows: TGTGCCACCAGTGATTTGGGGCAGGGGTTAAACACCGGGGAGCTGTTTTTT. It is translated as CATSDLGQGLNTGELFF.

This chain joins TRBV7-9 and TRBJ1-5; 9 bases agree with TRBD1. This CDR3 has 15 amino acids. Trimming at V came to 1 base and at J to 5 bases, leaving 3 bases not matched to a gene. Germline V gene data show CDR1 as SEHNR and CDR2 as FQNEAQ (reference sequence). The CDR3 spells CASSLGTGADQPQHF. CDR3 in DNA: TGTGCCAGCAGCTTAGGGACAGGGGCTGATCAGCCCCAGCATTTT.

On this clonotype itself: As the CDR3 is not closed by the conserved phenylalanine or tryptophan, this likely results from a read error. The genes are TRBV7-8 and TRBJ1-1, with a possible D match to TRBD1 (6 bases). The V end lost 5 bases, the J end lost 4 bases, and 17 bases lay between the germline ends. The germline CDR1 and CDR2 sequences are SGHVS and FQNEAQ. This CDR3 has 15 residues. The CDR3: CASSIAGRGGTEAFS. CDR3 nucleotide sequence: TGTGCCAGCAGCATTGCTGGCAGGGGAGGCACTGAAGCTTTCTCT.

The chain has TRBV3-1 and TRBJ2-1; 9 bases match TRBD2. The V segment lost 2 bases and the J segment 10 bases; nucleotides outside the gene matches: 3. The CDR3 is made up of 13 amino acids. The germline V gene encodes CDR1 LGHDT and CDR2 YNNKEL (reference sequence). CDR3 DNA sequence: TGTGCCAGCAGCCAAAGGCGGGAGGGAGAGCAGTTCTTC. As protein: CASSQRREGEQFF.

This chain connects TRBV4-1 to TRBJ2-4; D uncertain. The CDR3 extends over 15 amino acids. Looked up from germline, CDR1 is MGHRA and CDR2 is YSYEKL. The germline V and J ends were trimmed by 1 base and 0 bases, with 7 bases remaining between them. Here the CDR3 reads CASSQGSIAKNIQYF. The DNA for the CDR3 is TGCGCCAGCAGCCAAGGGAGTATAGCCAAAAACATTCAGTACTTC.

This chain links TRBV2 with TRBJ2-2, with a tentative D call TRBD1 (5 bases). V dropped 1 base and J dropped 8 bases, with 14 bases sitting between them. Germline V lookup: CDR1 SNHLY, CDR2 FYNNEI. The CDR3 contains 15 residues. The DNA for the CDR3 is TGTGCCAGCAGTGAAGTCCCCAGGTCAGGGGGGGAGCTGTTTTTT. As protein: CASSEVPRSGGELFF. The variable domain in full, completed from reference TRBV2 and TRBJ2-2, reads EPEVTQTPSHQVTQMGQEVILRCVPISNHLYFYWYRQILGQKVEFLVSFYNNEISEKSEIFDDQFSVERPDGSNFTLKIRSTKLEDSAMYFCASSEVPRSGGELFFGEGSRLTVL.

The chain employs TRBV12-3 or TRBV12-4 and TRBJ1-1; the D gene is possibly TRBD1 (6 bases). This CDR3 has 16 amino acids. V lost 4 bases to trimming and J lost 5 bases, with 20 bases between them. The CDR3 loop is CASSSRGPGAQTEAFF. CDR3 in DNA: TGTGCCAGCAGTTCACGGGGCCCAGGGGCGCAGACTGAAGCTTTCTTT.